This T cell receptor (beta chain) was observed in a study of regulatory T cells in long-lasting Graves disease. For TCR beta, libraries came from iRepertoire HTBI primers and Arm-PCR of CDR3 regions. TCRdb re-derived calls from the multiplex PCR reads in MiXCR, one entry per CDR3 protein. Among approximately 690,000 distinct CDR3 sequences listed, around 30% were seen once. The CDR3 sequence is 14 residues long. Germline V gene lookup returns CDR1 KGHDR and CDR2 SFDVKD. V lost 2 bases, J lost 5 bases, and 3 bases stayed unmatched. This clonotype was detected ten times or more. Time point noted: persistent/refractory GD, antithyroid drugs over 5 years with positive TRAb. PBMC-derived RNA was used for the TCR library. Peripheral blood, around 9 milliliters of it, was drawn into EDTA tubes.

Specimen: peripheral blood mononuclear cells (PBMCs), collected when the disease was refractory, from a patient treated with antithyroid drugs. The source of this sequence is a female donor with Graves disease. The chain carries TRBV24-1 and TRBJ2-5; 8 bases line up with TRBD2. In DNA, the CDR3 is TGTGCCACCAGTGATTCGGGAGGGGATGAGACCCAGTACTTC. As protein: CATSDSGGDETQYF.